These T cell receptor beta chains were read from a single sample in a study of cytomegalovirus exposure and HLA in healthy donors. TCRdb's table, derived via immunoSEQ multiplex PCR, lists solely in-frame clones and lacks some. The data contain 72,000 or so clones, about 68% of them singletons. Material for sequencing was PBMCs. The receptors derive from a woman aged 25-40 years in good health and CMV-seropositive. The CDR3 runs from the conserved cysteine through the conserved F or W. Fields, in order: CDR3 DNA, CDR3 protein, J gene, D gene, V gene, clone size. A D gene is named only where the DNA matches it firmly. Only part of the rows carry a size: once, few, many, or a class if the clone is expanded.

DNA: TGCGCCAGCAGTGAGTCGACTCCCGGGAACACTGAAGCTTTCTTT; CDR3: CASSESTPGNTEAFF; J: TRBJ1-1; D: .; V: TRBV10-1; size: few
DNA: TGTGCCTGGACCCCACGAAAGGGGGAGCAGTACTTC; CDR3: CAWTPRKGEQYF; J: TRBJ2-7; D: .; V: TRBV30; size: .
DNA: TGTGCCAGCAGTTACGGACAGGGAGAGCAGTTCTTC; CDR3: CASSYGQGEQFF; J: TRBJ2-1; D: TRBD1; V: TRBV6-6; size: .
DNA: TGCGCCAGCAGCCCGGTGGGGCAGGCGAGCACAGATACGCAGTATTTT; CDR3: CASSPVGQASTDTQYF; J: TRBJ2-3; D: .; V: TRBV5-1; size: .
DNA: TGTGCCATCAGCAGGGGTACCTCGGGTGAAGCTTTCTTT; CDR3: CAISRGTSGEAFF; J: TRBJ1-1; D: .; V: TRBV10-3; size: .
DNA: TGTGCCAGCAGCTTATTGGTGTCGGGGTCTCATGACAAAAACATTCAGTACTTC; CDR3: CASSLLVSGSHDKNIQYF; J: TRBJ2-4; D: .; V: TRBV7-9; size: .
DNA: TGCGCCAGCAGCCAAGCAAAACACCTTCAGAACACTGAAGCTTTCTTT; CDR3: CASSQAKHLQNTEAFF; J: TRBJ1-1; D: .; V: TRBV4-1; size: few
DNA: TGTGCCAGCAGTACTACAGGTCAGCCCCAGCATTTT; CDR3: CASSTTGQPQHF; J: TRBJ1-5; D: .; V: TRBV6-6; size: .
DNA: TGTGCCAGCAGCTTGGGAAAAGGGGCGGTCTCCTACGAGCAGTACTTC; CDR3: CASSLGKGAVSYEQYF; J: TRBJ2-7; D: .; V: TRBV5-6; size: .
DNA: TGCGCCAGCAGCTTGACCTCGGAGGTGAACTATGGCTACACCTTC; CDR3: CASSLTSEVNYGYTF; J: TRBJ1-2; D: .; V: TRBV5-1; size: .
DNA: TGTGCCAGCAGCCCTGACAGGGTAGCCAGCGAGCAGTACTTC; CDR3: CASSPDRVASEQYF; J: TRBJ2-7; D: TRBD1; V: TRBV7-9; size: .
DNA: TGTGCCAGCAGCCGGGGGGGTGAGGGAAACCAAGAGACCCAGTACTTC; CDR3: CASSRGGEGNQETQYF; J: TRBJ2-5; D: TRBD2; V: TRBV28; size: few
DNA: TGTGCCTGGCTCGAGTCCCGGGACAGGGGCCCCTATGGCTACACCTTC; CDR3: CAWLESRDRGPYGYTF; J: TRBJ1-2; D: TRBD1; V: TRBV30; size: .
DNA: TGTGCCACCTCCCGGGGAGGAAACCCCTCCTCCGAGCAGTACTTC; CDR3: CATSRGGNPSSEQYF; J: TRBJ2-7; D: .; V: TRBV28; size: .
DNA: TGCAGCGTTGTAAAAGGAGGGGCGGCTGAAGCTTTCTTT; CDR3: CSVVKGGAAEAFF; J: TRBJ1-1; D: .; V: TRBV29-1; size: .
DNA: TGTGCCACCGGGGGGGAAACTAGCACAGATACGCAGTATTTT; CDR3: CATGGETSTDTQYF; J: TRBJ2-3; D: TRBD2; V: TRBV10-3; size: .
DNA: TGTGCCAGCAGCCGCTCCGGGACTAGCGAGAACACCGGGGAGCTGTTTTTT; CDR3: CASSRSGTSENTGELFF; J: TRBJ2-2; D: TRBD2; V: TRBV4-2; size: .
DNA: TGTGCCAGCAGTAGTAACAGGGAGTTTAACTATGGCTACACCTTC; CDR3: CASSSNREFNYGYTF; J: TRBJ1-2; D: .; V: TRBV28; size: .
DNA: TGCGCCAGCAGCCAATCCGGACAGGGGGTTTCTGGCTACACCTTC; CDR3: CASSQSGQGVSGYTF; J: TRBJ1-2; D: TRBD1; V: TRBV4-3; size: .
DNA: TGTGCCAGCAGTGAACCTCCGGTACAGAGCACAGATACGCAGTATTTT; CDR3: CASSEPPVQSTDTQYF; J: TRBJ2-3; D: .; V: TRBV6-1; size: medium-sized
DNA: TGTGCCAGCAGCCAGGGACAGGGGGCGCCAACTGAAGCTTTCTTT; CDR3: CASSQGQGAPTEAFF; J: TRBJ1-1; D: TRBD1; V: TRBV4-2; size: .
DNA: TGTGCCAGCAGCTTTGGGGACAGGGGAATCTATGGCTACACCTTC; CDR3: CASSFGDRGIYGYTF; J: TRBJ1-2; D: TRBD1; V: TRBV5-4; size: .
DNA: TGCGCCAGCAGCCAAGATCCGGGTAGCAATTCACCCCTCCACTTT; CDR3: CASSQDPGSNSPLHF; J: TRBJ1-6; D: .; V: TRBV4-3; size: few
DNA: TGTGCCAGCAGTTTGACAGGGCACACTGAAGCTTTCTTT; CDR3: CASSLTGHTEAFF; J: TRBJ1-1; D: TRBD1; V: TRBV5-4; size: few
DNA: TGTGCCAGCAGTGACCCCGCATCGCGGTACTTC; CDR3: CASSDPASRYF; J: TRBJ2-7; D: .; V: TRBV2; size: .
DNA: TGTGCCAGCAGTGAATTATCACAGGGGAACTATGGCTACACCTTC; CDR3: CASSELSQGNYGYTF; J: TRBJ1-2; D: TRBD1; V: TRBV25-1; size: once
DNA: TGTGCCAGCAGCTCTGGACTAGCTTGGGGGAGCTCCTACAATGAGCAGTTCTTC; CDR3: CASSSGLAWGSSYNEQFF; J: TRBJ2-1; D: TRBD2; V: TRBV5-4; size: once
DNA: TGTGCCAGCAGCACGGACAGGGGCTACGAGCAGTACTTC; CDR3: CASSTDRGYEQYF; J: TRBJ2-7; D: TRBD1; V: TRBV9; size: .
DNA: TGTGCCAGTAGCAACGGACTAGCGGGAGTTGGGACCCAGTACTTC; CDR3: CASSNGLAGVGTQYF; J: TRBJ2-5; D: TRBD2; V: TRBV19; size: once
DNA: TGTGCCAGCAGTGCAGGGGCTAGCGGGAACACCGGGGAGCTGTTTTTT; CDR3: CASSAGASGNTGELFF; J: TRBJ2-2; D: .; V: TRBV2; size: once
DNA: TGTGCCAGCAGTTCCCAACCCAGCAGGGGGCGGAATCAGCCCCAGCATTTT; CDR3: CASSSQPSRGRNQPQHF; J: TRBJ1-5; D: TRBD1; V: TRBV28; size: .
DNA: TGCAGCGCTTCTTCGGGGGGCCAAGCCTACGAGCAGTACTTC; CDR3: CSASSGGQAYEQYF; J: TRBJ2-7; D: .; V: TRBV29-1; size: once
DNA: TGTGCCAGCAGCTTAGGGAGGGGAGAGACCCAGTACTTC; CDR3: CASSLGRGETQYF; J: TRBJ2-5; D: .; V: TRBV7-9; size: .
DNA: TGTGCCTGGGGCACCTCAGGGGGGTACAATGAGCAGTTCTTC; CDR3: CAWGTSGGYNEQFF; J: TRBJ2-1; D: .; V: TRBV30; size: .
DNA: TGTGCCAGTAGAGTAAGCGGGGGTACTGAAGCTTTCTTT; CDR3: CASRVSGGTEAFF; J: TRBJ1-1; D: .; V: TRBV19; size: .
DNA: TGTGCCAGCAGTACCTACAGGGAGTCCTACGAGCAGTACTTC; CDR3: CASSTYRESYEQYF; J: TRBJ2-7; D: .; V: TRBV27; size: .
DNA: TGTGCCAGCAGTACAAGACAGGGGTTAGCTAAGGGCTACACCTTC; CDR3: CASSTRQGLAKGYTF; J: TRBJ1-2; D: TRBD1; V: TRBV2; size: .
DNA: TGTGCCAGCAGCTTACCCAGAACAGGGGGCACCGGGGAGCTGTTTTTT; CDR3: CASSLPRTGGTGELFF; J: TRBJ2-2; D: TRBD1; V: TRBV7-2; size: .
DNA: TGTGCCAGCACCACCGGGACAGGGGGTGAAGAGCAGTACTTC; CDR3: CASTTGTGGEEQYF; J: TRBJ2-7; D: TRBD1; V: TRBV7-6; size: .
DNA: TGTGCCAGCAGTTCGCCGGGACTAGCGGTTTTCCCCACAGATACGCAGTATTTT; CDR3: CASSSPGLAVFPTDTQYF; J: TRBJ2-3; D: TRBD2; V: TRBV28; size: .
DNA: TGTGCCAGCAGTCCCGTGGGACTAGCACCTTTTTACTACGAGCAGTACTTC; CDR3: CASSPVGLAPFYYEQYF; J: TRBJ2-7; D: TRBD2; V: TRBV28; size: .
DNA: TGTGCCAGCAGTGACTCCAGCGGGACGTCCTACAATGAGCAGTTCTTC; CDR3: CASSDSSGTSYNEQFF; J: TRBJ2-1; D: TRBD2; V: TRBV6-4; size: .
DNA: TGTGCCAGCTTCCGAACGGTTACGTCCTACGAGCAGTACTTC; CDR3: CASFRTVTSYEQYF; J: TRBJ2-7; D: .; V: TRBV6-1; size: .
DNA: TGCGCCAGCAGCTTGGTGGGGGGGGCAAATGAAAAACTGTTTTTT; CDR3: CASSLVGGANEKLFF; J: TRBJ1-4; D: .; V: TRBV5-1; size: .
DNA: TGTGCCAGTAGTATCTCGGGACTCTCCTACGAGCAGTACTTC; CDR3: CASSISGLSYEQYF; J: TRBJ2-7; D: .; V: TRBV19; size: .
DNA: TGTGCCAGCAGTGGTTCCGGGACAGGGGGCGGGGAGCAGTTCTTC; CDR3: CASSGSGTGGGEQFF; J: TRBJ2-1; D: TRBD1; V: TRBV6-4; size: .
DNA: TGTGCCAGCAGCCGGGGGGGTGTAGATACGCAGTATTTT; CDR3: CASSRGGVDTQYF; J: TRBJ2-3; D: TRBD2; V: TRBV7-3; size: once
DNA: TGTGCCAGCACCTTTAGCGGCCGCACAGATACGCAGTATTTT; CDR3: CASTFSGRTDTQYF; J: TRBJ2-3; D: .; V: TRBV28; size: .
DNA: TGTGCCAGCAGCTTAGCACCGGGAATGGAGGCTTTCTTT; CDR3: CASSLAPGMEAFF; J: TRBJ1-1; D: .; V: TRBV7-6; size: .